This T cell receptor beta chain was retrieved from a study of blood T cells in healthy people across ages. Study-wide points: Age advanced and TCR beta diversity per million T cells fell, roughly linearly.

Germline V gene sequence: CDR1 SGHTA, CDR2 FQGTGA. The V gene lost 5 bases and the J gene lost 2 bases, with 16 bases spanning the gap. This CDR3 is 15 amino acids long. As concerns this clonotype: Its cognate antigen is unknown.

For the second PCR, which ran for roughly 6 to 11 cycles, a sample-barcoded 5' primer and a J-beta primer mix were used. Per sample, CDR3-containing paired-end reads numbered at least 2.5 million. TCRdb reanalysed the 5' RACE reads using MiXCR and keeps one entry per CDR3 protein. The profile shows 730,000 or so distinct CDR3 sequences, more than 40% of them singletons. The sequencing input was blood. The genes are TRBV7-3 and TRBJ2-7, with D possibly being TRBD2 (6 bases). This sequence was found in a woman aged 55 to 70 in good health. The CDR3 protein is CASSPGRGNAYEQYF. The CDR3 DNA is TGTGCCAGCAGCCCGGGACGGGGGAATGCCTACGAGCAGTACTTC.